Shown below are 4 T cell receptor beta chains from a single sample sequenced in a study of vaccination and CD4 T cells after COVID-19. Which antigens these TCRs recognize remains unknown. Treatment defined: roughly 10-day PBMC culture with coronavirus spike peptide pools or control peptides (ViraFEST assay). Sequencing of the DNA from cultured CD4+ T cells was carried out with the Oncomine TCR Beta short-read assay. TCRdb analysed the PCR reads with MiXCR anew, one entry per CDR3 protein. Among about 28,000 distinct CDR3 sequences listed, about two thirds were seen once. The sequenced sample was CD4+ T cells from blood, cultured in vitro, obtained after SARS-CoV-2 vaccination. These receptors were taken from a human donor who received a COVID-19 vaccine.

This clonotype was picked up a small number of times. The rearrangement links TRBV21-1 to TRBJ1-1. TRBV21-1 is flagged as a pseudogene. This CDR3 comprises 22 residues. The CDR3 region has the DNA TGTGCCAGCAGCAAAAGCGCGGACACGCCAAGGAGTCCAGGGACCTTGGGCACTGAAGCTTTCTTT. This codes for CASSKSADTPRSPGTLGTEAFF.

The V and J genes are TRBV5-4 and TRBJ2-1, with D unresolved. V was clipped by 4 bases and J by 0 bases, with 17 bases between them. CDR1 and CDR2 from the germline V gene are SGHNT and YYREEE (reference sequence). CDR3 length equals 17 residues. The CDR3 region is CASSKTEWLPSYNEQFF. For the CDR3, the DNA is TGTGCCAGCAGCAAAACTGAATGGTTGCCCTCCTACAATGAGCAGTTCTTC.

The genes are TRBV30 and TRBJ2-5; tentatively, D is TRBD1 (5 bases). Germline V lookup: CDR1 GTSNPN, CDR2 SVGIG (reference sequence). V lost 4 bases to trimming and J lost 6 bases, with 9 bases between them. The CDR3 has 11 amino acids. The CDR3 here is CAWNRGKTQYF. The CDR3 coding sequence is TGTGCCTGGAATAGGGGTAAGACCCAGTACTTC.

J is TRBJ2-1 and V is TRBV12-3 or TRBV12-4; D is uncertain. This CDR3 contains 13 residues. Deletions cut 3 bases from V and 4 bases from J, with 7 bases between. The CDR3 DNA reads as TGTGCCAGCAGTTTTCAAGTTTACAATGAGCAGTTCTTC. As protein: CASSFQVYNEQFF.